What follows describes a single T cell receptor beta chain. There are 15 residues in the CDR3. Between the trimmed V and J ends, which lost 0 bases and 4 bases, there was a span of 10 bases. Germline-derived CDR1 and CDR2 are MNHNS and SASEGT. These data come from a study of cytomegalovirus exposure and HLA in healthy donors. Across the whole study: Assignment to the Caucasian-associated ancestry cluster applied to around 76% of the roughly 400 genotyped donors.

Vbeta (60) and Jbeta (13) primers were used in the PCR. The repertoire was sequenced with immunoSEQ multiplex PCR; TCRdb's copy has only in-frame clones and lacks some. The sample yields about 220,000 clones, roughly 82% seen once. The receptor's source is a middle-aged man in good health and CMV-seropositive. The chain is built from TRBV6-1 and TRBJ1-5; unclear D gene. Sequences were obtained from PBMCs. Written as DNA, the CDR3 is TGTGCCAGCAGTGAAGCGGGAGGGAAAAATCAGCCCCAGCATTTT. It translates to CASSEAGGKNQPQHF.